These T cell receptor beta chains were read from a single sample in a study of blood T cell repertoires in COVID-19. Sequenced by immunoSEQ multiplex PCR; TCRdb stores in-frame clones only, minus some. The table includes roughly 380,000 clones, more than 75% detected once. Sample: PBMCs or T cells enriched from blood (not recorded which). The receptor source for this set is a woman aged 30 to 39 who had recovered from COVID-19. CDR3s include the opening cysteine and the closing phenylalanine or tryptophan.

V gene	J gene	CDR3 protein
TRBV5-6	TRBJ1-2	CASSPRDRVYGYTF
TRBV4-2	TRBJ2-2	CASSQGSGFDTGELFF
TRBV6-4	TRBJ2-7	CASSATPGTRPYEQYF
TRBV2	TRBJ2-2	CASSALAGGSGELFF
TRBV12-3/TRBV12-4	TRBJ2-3	CASSLTSDTQYF
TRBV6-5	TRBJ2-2	CASTGQGDTGELFF
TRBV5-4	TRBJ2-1	CASSLVQGISEQFF
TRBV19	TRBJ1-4	CASRTGTATNEKLFF
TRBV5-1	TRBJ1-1	CASSRPTGMNTEAFF
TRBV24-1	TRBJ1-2	CATSAPGGSDRVSYGYTF
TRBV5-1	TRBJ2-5	CASSYGQGETQYF
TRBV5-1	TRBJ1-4	CASNDPADNEKLFF
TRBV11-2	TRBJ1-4	CASSAGGGGLFF
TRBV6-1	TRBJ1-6	CASSESARDRDF
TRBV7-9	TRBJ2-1	CASSLASGRATYNEQFF
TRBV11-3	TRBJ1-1	CASSETTGGSEAFF
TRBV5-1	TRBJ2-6	CASSWGGSGANVLTF
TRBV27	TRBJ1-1	CASTSLQGTEAFF
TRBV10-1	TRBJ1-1	CASSEMRDTEAFF
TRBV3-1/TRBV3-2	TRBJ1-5	CASSPAGTSSSPQHF
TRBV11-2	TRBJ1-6	CASSLVWGTGNSPLHF
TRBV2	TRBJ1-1	CASRGGANTEAFF
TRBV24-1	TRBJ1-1	CATAGTEGAFF
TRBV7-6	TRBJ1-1	CASSPGQGRGNTEAFF
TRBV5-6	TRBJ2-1	CASSGGDWENEQFF
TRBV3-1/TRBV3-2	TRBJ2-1	CASSLSLLAYNEQFF
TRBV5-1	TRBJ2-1	CASSDPSGSYNEQFF
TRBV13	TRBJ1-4	CASSLKDVAEKLFF